One and the same sample provided the 9 T cell receptor beta chains below, sequenced in a study of a mutant IDH1 vaccine in newly diagnosed glioma. Time point indicated: week 35, safety follow-up. Every single dose of the vaccine, 300 ug of mutant IDH1 20-mer peptide, came with topical imiquimod. Antigens of these TCRs are unknown. Here immunoSEQ multiplex PCR was the method, and the copy in TCRdb shows in-frame clones only, minus some. The repertoire has tens of thousands of clones, approximately 87% of them found once; the top ten carry roughly 1.5%. This sample comprised PBMCs, obtained from a glioma patient whose treatment included an IDH1 peptide vaccine. These receptors came from a man in his forties with glioma.

V and J are TRBV5-6 and TRBJ2-7; D not resolved. The CDR3 covers 13 residues. V was cut by 2 bases and J by 6 bases, with 12 bases left in between. The germline CDR1 and CDR2 sequences are SGHDT and YYEEEE. CDR3 nucleotide sequence: TGTGCCAGCAGCTTTTCGAGACGTCGCGAGCAGTACTTC. Protein: CASSFSRRREQYF.

This rearrangement joins TRBV9 to TRBJ2-1; 10 nucleotides match TRBD1. Germline CDR1 is SGDLS and CDR2 is YYNGEE. With V trimmed by 0 bases and J by 7 bases, 4 bases remained unmatched. This CDR3 region has 15 residues. The CDR3 bases are TGTGCCAGCAGCGTAGCAGGGACAGGGGAGAATGAGCAGTTCTTC. Translation: CASSVAGTGENEQFF.

The CDR3: CASSKDRGETQYF. The CDR3 DNA is TGTGCCAGCAGCAAGGACAGGGGGGAGACCCAGTACTTC. This chain uses TRBV7-9 with TRBJ2-5, with 10 bases identical to TRBD1. Germline V gene lookup returns CDR1 SEHNR and CDR2 FQNEAQ (reference sequence). With V trimmed by 5 bases and J by 5 bases, 2 bases remained unmatched. The CDR3 covers 13 residues.

The rearrangement links TRBV15 to TRBJ2-7; D might be TRBD2 (5 bases). The CDR3 is 14 amino acids. Deletions cut 1 base from V and 0 bases from J, with 7 bases between. Germline assignment: CDR1 LNHNV and CDR2 YYDKDF (reference sequence). The CDR3 DNA reads TGTGCCACCAGCAGAGTCCGGGGCTCCTACGAGCAGTACTTC. This codes for CATSRVRGSYEQYF.

As for this clone: This sample also contains other DNA sequences that code for the same CDR3. This rearrangement joins TRBV6-5 to TRBJ1-5; D is ambiguous. The CDR3 extends over 13 amino acids. Germline CDR1 is MNHEY and CDR2 is SVGAGI. Trimming left V 2 bases short and J 6 bases short, with 8 bases between. CDR3 DNA sequence: TGTGCCAGCAGTTACAGGTCGAGTCAGCCCCAGCATTTT. It encodes CASSYRSSQPQHF.

In the case of this clone: The junction does not match germline at one end; this may be a read error. Written as DNA, the CDR3 is TGTGCCAGCAGCGCTCGGACAGGGTTTGATCCGAACTTC. This encodes CASSARTGFDPNF. The V and J genes are TRBV7-9 and TRBJ2-7; 8 bases align to TRBD1. The CDR3 sequence is 13 residues long. Looked up from germline, CDR1 is SEHNR and CDR2 is FQNEAQ (reference sequence).

V usage is TRBV6-1 and J usage is TRBJ1-3; no clear D. This CDR3 spans 15 amino acids. Germline values: CDR1 MNHNS, CDR2 SASEGT. The V end lost 3 bases, the J end lost 0 bases, and 9 bases lay between the germline ends. This chain's CDR3 is CASSDRPDSGNTIYF. The CDR3, as DNA: TGTGCCAGCAGTGATCGGCCAGACTCTGGAAACACCATATATTTT.

The V gene is TRBV7-2, the J gene TRBJ2-5, with a tentative D call TRBD1 (5 bases). The germline V and J ends were trimmed by 5 bases and 0 bases, with 13 bases remaining between them. The germline V gene has CDR1 SGHTA and CDR2 FQGNSA. This CDR3 has 15 amino acids. Here the CDR3 reads CASSRQTSNQETQYF. Written as DNA, the CDR3 is TGTGCCAGCAGCAGACAGACATCAAACCAAGAGACCCAGTACTTC. The whole variable domain, filled in from reference TRBV7-2 and TRBJ2-5, reads GAGVSQSPSNKVTEKGKDVELRCDPISGHTALYWYRQSLGQGLEFLIYFQGNSAPDKSGLPSDRFSAERTGGSVSTLTIQRTQQEDSAVYLCASSRQTSNQETQYFGPGTRLLVL.

The V call is TRBV7-8, the J call TRBJ1-1, with D possibly matching TRBD1 (6 bases). Per germline, CDR1 SGHVS and CDR2 FQNEAQ. The CDR3 totals 12 residues. V lost 3 bases, J lost 11 bases, and 13 bases lay in between. CDR3 coding DNA: TGTGCCAGCAGCTTCTCAGGGGAAGGGGCTTTCTTT. Protein product: CASSFSGEGAFF.